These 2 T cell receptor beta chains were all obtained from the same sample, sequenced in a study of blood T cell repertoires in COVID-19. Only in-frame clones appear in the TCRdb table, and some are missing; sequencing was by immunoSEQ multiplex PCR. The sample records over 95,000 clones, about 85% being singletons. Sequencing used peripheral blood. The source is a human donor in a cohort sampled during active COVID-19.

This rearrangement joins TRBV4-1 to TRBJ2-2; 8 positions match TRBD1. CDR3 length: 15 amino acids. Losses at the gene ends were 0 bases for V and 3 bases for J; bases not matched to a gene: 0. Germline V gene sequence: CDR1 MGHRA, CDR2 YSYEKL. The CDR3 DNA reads TGCGCCAGCAGCCAAGAGGACAGGGACACCGGGGAGCTGTTTTTT. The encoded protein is CASSQEDRDTGELFF.

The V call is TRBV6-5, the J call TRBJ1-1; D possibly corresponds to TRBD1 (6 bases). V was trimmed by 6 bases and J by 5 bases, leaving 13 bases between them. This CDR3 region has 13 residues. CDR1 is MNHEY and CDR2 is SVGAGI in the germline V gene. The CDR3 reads CASRSRGRTEAFF. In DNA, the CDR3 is TGTGCCAGCAGGTCCAGGGGTAGAACTGAAGCTTTCTTT.